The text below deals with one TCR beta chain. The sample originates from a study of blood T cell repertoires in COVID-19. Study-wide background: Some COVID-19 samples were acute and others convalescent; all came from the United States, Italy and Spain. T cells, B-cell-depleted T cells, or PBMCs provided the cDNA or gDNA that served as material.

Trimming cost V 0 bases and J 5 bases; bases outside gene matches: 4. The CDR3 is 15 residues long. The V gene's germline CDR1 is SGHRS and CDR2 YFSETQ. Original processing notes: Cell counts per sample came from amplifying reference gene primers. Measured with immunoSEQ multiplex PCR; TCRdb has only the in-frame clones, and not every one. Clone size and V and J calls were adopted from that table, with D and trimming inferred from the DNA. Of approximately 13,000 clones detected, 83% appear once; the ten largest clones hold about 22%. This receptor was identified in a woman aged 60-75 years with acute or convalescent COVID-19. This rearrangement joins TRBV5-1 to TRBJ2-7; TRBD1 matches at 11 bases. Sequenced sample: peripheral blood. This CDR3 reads CASSLGTGGPHEQYF. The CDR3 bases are TGCGCCAGCAGCTTGGGGACAGGGGGCCCCCACGAGCAGTACTTC.